This TCR beta chain stems from a study of cytomegalovirus exposure and HLA in healthy donors. The CDR3 is 16 residues long. Trimming cost V 0 bases and J 1 base, with 12 bases left between them. The V gene's germline CDR1 is SGHNT and CDR2 YYREEE (reference sequence). The PCR contained 60 Vbeta and 13 Jbeta primers. Sequencing was performed with immunoSEQ multiplex PCR; in TCRdb, only in-frame clones are kept and a portion is missing. There are tens of thousands of clones in the sample; 75% to 85% occur only once, and 3% to 3.5% lies in the top ten. The source material was PBMCs. The TCR was taken from a man aged 30 to 39 in good health and CMV-seropositive. The chain recombines TRBV5-4 with TRBJ2-3; D gene ambiguous. In DNA form, the CDR3 reads TGTGCCAGCAGCTTGGCCGGTCGCGGTGGCACAGATACGCAGTATTTT. Translating it yields CASSLAGRGGTDTQYF.